This T cell receptor beta chain was profiled in a study of T cell responses to AZD1222 COVID-19 vaccine. Profiled with immunoSEQ multiplex PCR; TCRdb holds only in-frame clones, not every one. The sample yields about 150,000 clones, around nine tenths seen once. The CDR3 length is 12 residues. Trimming at V came to 2 bases and at J to 7 bases, leaving 2 bases not matched to a gene. Germline V lookup: CDR1 ENHRY, CDR2 SYGVKD. The chain is built from TRBV10-3 and TRBJ2-7, with 7 bases that match TRBD2. The material was peripheral blood, obtained 28 days after the second AZD1222 dose. The source is an adult who received the AZD1222 COVID-19 vaccine. The CDR3: CAISEGGEEQYF. CDR3 coding DNA: TGTGCCATCAGTGAGGGGGGGGAAGAGCAGTACTTC.